Shown below are 6 T cell receptor beta chains from a single sample sequenced in a study of radiotherapy plus CTLA-4 blockade in lung cancer. The repertoire was sequenced with immunoSEQ multiplex PCR; TCRdb's copy has only in-frame clones and lacks some. The table includes roughly 14,000 clones, approximately 89% detected once. This specimen was peripheral blood, taken from a patient treated with radiotherapy plus ipilimumab. These receptors came from a human donor with non-small cell lung cancer that progressed on radiotherapy plus ipilimumab. Some clones in this sample may be carry-over from other donors' samples.

This chain links TRBV4-1 with TRBJ2-3, with 8 nucleotides matching TRBD2. There are 16 residues in the CDR3. V trimming: 4 bases; J trimming: 4 bases; junction bases outside the gene matches: 10. Germline CDR1 is MGHRA and CDR2 is YSYEKL. In DNA, the CDR3 is TGCGCCAGCAGCCGAACCCTCCCGCGGGGGGCAGATACGCAGTATTTT. Amino acid sequence: CASSRTLPRGADTQYF.

The V gene is TRBV2, the J gene TRBJ2-1, with TRBD2 matching 10 bases. The trim removed 2 bases at V and 1 base at J, leaving 11 bases unmatched. The CDR3 spans 19 residues. Germline CDR1 SNHLY, CDR2 FYNNEI. The CDR3 sequence: CASSELARASGGSYNEQFF. For the CDR3, the DNA is TGTGCCAGCAGTGAACTCGCGCGGGCTAGCGGGGGTTCCTACAATGAGCAGTTCTTC.

This sequence joins TRBV27 and TRBJ2-2; possibly TRBD1 for D (6 bases). Germline values: CDR1 MNHEY, CDR2 SMNVEV (reference sequence). This CDR3 region has 16 residues. The ends were cut back, 0 bases at V and 3 bases at J, with 11 bases in the middle. CDR3: CASSLSASGDTGELFF. The DNA of the CDR3 is TGTGCCAGCAGTTTATCAGCTTCAGGGGACACCGGGGAGCTGTTTTTT.

The chain employs TRBV7-7 and TRBJ2-1; 10 nucleotides line up with TRBD2. The CDR3 totals 18 residues. Trimming at V came to 1 base and at J to 0 bases, leaving 6 bases not matched to a gene. Germline V gives CDR1 SSHAT, CDR2 FNYEAQ (reference sequence). CDR3 in DNA: TGTGCCAGCAGCTTAGTCTCTAGCGGGAGAAGCTCCTACAATGAGCAGTTCTTC. Translated, it gives CASSLVSSGRSSYNEQFF.

The chain carries TRBV13 and TRBJ2-7; D perhaps matches TRBD2 (6 bases). Germline CDR1 PRHDT, CDR2 FYEKMQ (reference sequence). Trimming left V 0 bases short and J 2 bases short, with 8 bases between. This CDR3 has 14 residues. CDR3 nucleotide sequence: TGTGCCAGCAGCTTAGGCCGCGGGACCTACGAGCAGTACTTC. Translating gives CASSLGRGTYEQYF.

J is TRBJ2-7 and V is TRBV27, with D possibly matching TRBD2 (5 bases). Germline CDR1 MNHEY, CDR2 SMNVEV (reference sequence). Trimming stripped 3 bases from V and 2 bases from J, with 11 bases between. This CDR3 is 14 amino acids long. The CDR3 spells CASSFGLKTYEQYF. The CDR3 DNA reads as TGTGCCAGCAGTTTCGGACTGAAGACCTACGAGCAGTACTTC.